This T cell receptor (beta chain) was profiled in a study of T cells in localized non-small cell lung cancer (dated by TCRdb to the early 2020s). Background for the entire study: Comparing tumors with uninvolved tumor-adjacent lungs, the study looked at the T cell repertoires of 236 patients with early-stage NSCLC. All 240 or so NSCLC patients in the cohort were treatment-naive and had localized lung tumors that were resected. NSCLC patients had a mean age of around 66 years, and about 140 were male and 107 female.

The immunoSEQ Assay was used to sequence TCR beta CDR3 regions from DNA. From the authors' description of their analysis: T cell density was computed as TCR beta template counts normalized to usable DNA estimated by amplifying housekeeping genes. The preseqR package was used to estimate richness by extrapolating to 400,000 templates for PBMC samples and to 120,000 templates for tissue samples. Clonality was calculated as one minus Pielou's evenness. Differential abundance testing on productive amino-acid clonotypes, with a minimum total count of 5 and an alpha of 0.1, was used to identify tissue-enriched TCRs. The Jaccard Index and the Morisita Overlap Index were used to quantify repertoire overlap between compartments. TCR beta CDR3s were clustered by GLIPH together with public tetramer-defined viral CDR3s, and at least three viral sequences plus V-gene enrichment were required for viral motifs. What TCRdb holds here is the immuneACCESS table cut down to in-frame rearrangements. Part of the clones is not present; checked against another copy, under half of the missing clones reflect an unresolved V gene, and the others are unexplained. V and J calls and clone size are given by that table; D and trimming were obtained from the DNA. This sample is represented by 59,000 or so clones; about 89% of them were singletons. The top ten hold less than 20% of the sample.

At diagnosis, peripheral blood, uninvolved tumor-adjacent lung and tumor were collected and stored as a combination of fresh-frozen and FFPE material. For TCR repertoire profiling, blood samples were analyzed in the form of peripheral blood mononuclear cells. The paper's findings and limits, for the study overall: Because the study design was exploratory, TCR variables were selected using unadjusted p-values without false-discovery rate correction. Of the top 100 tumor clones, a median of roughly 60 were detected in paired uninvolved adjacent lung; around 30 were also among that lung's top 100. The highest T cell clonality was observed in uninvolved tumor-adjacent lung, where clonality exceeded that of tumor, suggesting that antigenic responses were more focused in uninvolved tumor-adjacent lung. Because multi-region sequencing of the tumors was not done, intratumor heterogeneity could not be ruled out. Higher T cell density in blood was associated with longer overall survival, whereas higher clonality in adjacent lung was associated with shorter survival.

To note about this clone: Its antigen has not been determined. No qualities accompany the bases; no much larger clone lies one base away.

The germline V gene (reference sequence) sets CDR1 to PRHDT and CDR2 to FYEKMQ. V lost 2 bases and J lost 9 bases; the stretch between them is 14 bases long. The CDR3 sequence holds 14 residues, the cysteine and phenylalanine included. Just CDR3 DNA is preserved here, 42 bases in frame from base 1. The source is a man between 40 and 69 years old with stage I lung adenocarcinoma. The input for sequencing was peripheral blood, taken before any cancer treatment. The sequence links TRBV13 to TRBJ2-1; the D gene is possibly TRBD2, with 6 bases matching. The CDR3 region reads CASSLWRGISEQFF. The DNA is TGTGCCAGCAGCTTATGGCGCGGGATAAGTGAGCAGTTCTTC.